This TCR beta chain came from a study of shared clonotypes between healthy human individuals. A remark on this clone: Its antigen is undetermined.

Study-wide findings and caveats: Relative to their counterparts shared across all four donors, non-shared clonotypes exhibited diminished generation probabilities. Larger richness was generally estimated for naive than memory subsets.

As defined, naive CD8 cells were CD45RO-negative and positively selected for CCR7, with terminally differentiated effector memory CD45RA+ cells excluded. TCRdb's copy holds only in-frame clones and misses some; the assay was immunoSEQ multiplex PCR. The top ten clones hold about 1.7% of a sample with about 2.1 million clones, just over 90% of them seen once. The V and J ends lost 7 bases and 2 bases respectively, with 8 bases between them. CDR1 and CDR2 (germline): MNHNS, SASEGT. The CDR3 has 12 amino acids. The J gene is TRBJ1-1, the V gene TRBV6-1; no firm D call. The sequenced sample was naive CD8+ T cells from PBMCs. The TCR was taken from a man aged 18-30 years in good health. Some clones in this sample may be carry-over from other donors' samples. CDR3 nucleotides: TGTGCCAGCACCCCTTATAACACTGAAGCTTTCTTT. Translating gives CASTPYNTEAFF.